The 10 T cell receptor beta chains given below trace back to one sample, sequenced in a study of blood T cell repertoires in COVID-19. The table came from immunoSEQ multiplex PCR; TCRdb's copy has only in-frame clones and leaves some out. The sample includes 170,000 or so clones, roughly 87% of them seen just once. Sequencing was performed on PBMCs or T cells enriched from blood (not recorded which). The receptors derive from a woman in her forties or fifties who had recovered from COVID-19.

This rearrangement joins TRBV5-6 to TRBJ2-5, with a possible D match to TRBD1 (6 bases). The germline gives CDR1 SGHDT, CDR2 YYEEEE. The V and J ends lost 0 bases and 6 bases respectively, with 9 bases between them. The CDR3 is 13 residues long. CDR3 residues: CASSLDRAKTQYF. DNA for the CDR3: TGTGCCAGCAGCTTGGACAGGGCCAAGACCCAGTACTTC.

J is TRBJ1-5 and V is TRBV27, with D hard to call. Germline CDR1 reads MNHEY; CDR2 reads SMNVEV (reference sequence). V was pared by 3 bases and J by 0 bases, with 6 bases between. CDR3 length: 14 amino acids. The CDR3 bases are TGTGCCAGCAGTTTCGGCGGTAGCAATCAGCCCCAGCATTTT. Translating it yields CASSFGGSNQPQHF.

The gene calls are TRBV27 and TRBJ2-3; 7 bases are shared with TRBD2. V shed 2 bases, J shed 3 bases, and the junction held 5 bases outside the gene matches. Per the germline V gene, CDR1 is MNHEY and CDR2 is SMNVEV (reference sequence). The CDR3 loop spans 15 amino acids. The CDR3 nucleotides are TGTGCCAGCAGTTTAGGAGGGAGGGGAACAGATACGCAGTATTTT. Protein: CASSLGGRGTDTQYF.

V gene TRBV13 combines with J gene TRBJ2-7; 7 nucleotides match TRBD1. Trimming cost V 2 bases and J 6 bases; bases outside gene matches: 4. This CDR3 contains 13 residues. The V gene's germline CDR1 is PRHDT and CDR2 FYEKMQ (reference sequence). CDR3 nucleotides: TGTGCCAGCAGCTTAAACTCAGGGGGCGAGCAGTACTTC. As protein: CASSLNSGGEQYF.

The chain combines TRBV9 with TRBJ1-3; D unresolved. V was cut by 1 base and J by 3 bases, with 8 bases left in between. The CDR3 is 14 residues long. Germline V gene sequence: CDR1 SGDLS, CDR2 YYNGEE. The CDR3 loop is CASSVRGLGNTIYF. CDR3 DNA sequence: TGTGCCAGCAGCGTAAGAGGGCTTGGAAACACCATATATTTT.

The chain has TRBV5-4 and TRBJ2-1, with D tentatively TRBD2 (6 bases). V was trimmed by 4 bases and J by 2 bases, leaving 13 bases between them. The CDR3 sequence is 15 residues long. CDR1 and CDR2 (germline): SGHNT, YYREEE (reference sequence). The CDR3 DNA reads TGTGCCAGCAGCATAGATAGCGGAACCTACAATGAGCAGTTCTTC. This encodes CASSIDSGTYNEQFF.

The rearrangement links TRBV5-1 to TRBJ1-2; tentatively, D is TRBD1 (5 bases). There are 12 residues in the CDR3. The V end was cut by 10 bases, the J end by 4 bases, with 14 bases between. Germline CDR1 is SGHRS and CDR2 is YFSETQ. CDR3 region: CAPKEQAYGYTF. In DNA form, the CDR3 reads TGCGCCCCGAAGGAACAGGCCTATGGCTACACCTTC.

The V gene is TRBV15, the J gene TRBJ1-4; 7 bases are shared with TRBD1. CDR1 is LNHNV, CDR2 YYDKDF, per germline (reference sequence). The CDR3 has 15 amino acids. Trimming took 2 bases from V and 3 from J; bases not matched to a gene: 3. The CDR3 region is CATSRSRGSNEKLFF. The CDR3 DNA is TGTGCCACCAGCAGAAGCAGGGGGTCTAATGAAAAACTGTTTTTT.

The chain joins TRBV2 to TRBJ2-4; the D gene is possibly TRBD1 (5 bases). The V end was cut by 7 bases, the J end by 1 base, with 14 bases between. This CDR3 is built from 15 residues. The germline V gene has CDR1 SNHLY and CDR2 FYNNEI. The CDR3 DNA sequence: TGTGCCAGCAAGCCAGGGTTTCGTGCCAAAAACATTCAGTACTTC. Its translation is CASKPGFRAKNIQYF.

This clone was seen once. This rearrangement joins TRBV11-2 to TRBJ2-1; 12 bases are shared with TRBD2. J lost 0 bases, V lost 6 bases, and 12 bases had no gene match. The V gene's germline CDR1 is SGHAT and CDR2 FQNNGV. The CDR3 consists of 19 residues. The CDR3 sequence: CASSYRLAGVSLSYNEQFF. The CDR3 DNA follows: TGTGCCAGCAGTTACCGACTAGCGGGAGTATCCCTCTCCTACAATGAGCAGTTCTTC.